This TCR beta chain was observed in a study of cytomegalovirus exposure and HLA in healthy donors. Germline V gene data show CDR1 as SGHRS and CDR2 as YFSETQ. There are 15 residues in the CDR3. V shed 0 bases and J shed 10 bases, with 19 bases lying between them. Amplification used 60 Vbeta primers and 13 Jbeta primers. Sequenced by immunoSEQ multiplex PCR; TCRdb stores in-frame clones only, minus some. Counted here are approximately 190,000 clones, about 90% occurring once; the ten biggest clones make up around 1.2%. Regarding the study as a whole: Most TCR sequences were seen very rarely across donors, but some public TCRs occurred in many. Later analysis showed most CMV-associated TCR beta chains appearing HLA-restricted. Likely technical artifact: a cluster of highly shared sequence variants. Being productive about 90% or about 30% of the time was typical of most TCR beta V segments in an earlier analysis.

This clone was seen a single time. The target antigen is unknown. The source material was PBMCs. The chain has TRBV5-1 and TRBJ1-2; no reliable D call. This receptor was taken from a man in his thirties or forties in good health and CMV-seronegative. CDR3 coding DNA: TGCGCCAGCAGCTTGGAGCGGGGTCCAAGTGATGTCTACACCTTC. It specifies CASSLERGPSDVYTF. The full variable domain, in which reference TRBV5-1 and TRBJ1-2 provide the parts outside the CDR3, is KAGVTQTPRYLIKTRGQQVTLSCSPISGHRSVSWYQQTPGQGLQFLFEYFSETQRNKGNFPGRFSGRQFSNSRSEMNVSTLELGDSALYLCASSLERGPSDVYTFGSGTRLTVV.